The source of this T cell receptor beta chain is a study of blood T cells in healthy people across ages. Study at large: About one barcoded beta molecule per two T cells came from capture by template switching. Findings and caveats of the study: Researchers deemed the diversity estimates from one million T cells underestimates.

Germline V gene sequence: CDR1 MNHEY, CDR2 SMNVEV (reference sequence). The CDR3 totals 15 residues. The V gene end was trimmed by 4 bases and the J gene end by 9 bases; junction bases not matched to a gene: 12. There were healthy Caucasian individuals from Russia, aged roughly 6 to 90, serving as donors. As concerns this clonotype: Its target is unknown.

With a J-beta primer mix and a sample-barcoded 5' primer, a second PCR ran about 7 to 12 cycles. TCRdb itself ran the 5' RACE reads through MiXCR, one entry per CDR3 protein. Among hundreds of thousands of distinct CDR3 sequences listed, under 55% were seen once. This receptor was obtained from a man aged 80 or over in good health. This chain uses TRBV27 with TRBJ2-7, with TRBD1 matching over 10 bases. The sequencing sample was made of blood. CDR3 DNA sequence: TGTGCCAGCAGTTCGGGTCAGAGACAGGGGGCAGGGCAGTACTTC. It codes for CASSSGQRQGAGQYF.